A single T cell receptor beta chain is shown here with its context. Its antigen is currently not known. Base quality data are lacking; no much larger clone is found one base away. The sample comes from a study of blood T cell repertoires in COVID-19 (TCRdb year 2020). Regarding the study in general: The collaborator samples originated in the United States, Italy and Spain and spanned the acute and convalescent phases of COVID-19. The material from the prospective study consisted of cDNA or gDNA derived from T cells, B-cell-depleted T cells, or PBMCs. Subjects who had been exposed to COVID-19, were actively infected with it, or had recovered from it provided the deeply sampled blood TCRbeta repertoires that made up the dataset. A freely available public database, intended as a resource for researchers studying the immune response to SARS-CoV-2, is where the repertoires were released. Samples were obtained from the ongoing ImmuneRACE study (first 160 participants) and from about 1,300 subjects provided by 6 global collaborators. The sample metadata nearly always contained a de-identified subject ID, COVID-19 status, age in years and sex. Where available, HLA class I and class II types were obtained from metadata supplied by the sample provider rather than from assay-based typing. Here is what the overall study found, with its caveats: How much clinical and demographic metadata was included differed by source and by participant, and the metadata was provided uncurated.

Collaborating institutions collected whole blood in K2EDTA tubes following their own protocols. Collaborator samples were shipped for TCRbeta analysis as frozen whole blood, isolated PBMCs, or DNA extracted from either sample type. CDR1 and CDR2 (SGHRS, YFSETQ) derive from the germline V gene. Clipping removes 4 bases from V and 7 bases from J, with 10 as the unmatched junction base count. The CDR3 measures 15 amino acids from cysteine to phenylalanine. The entry retains the CDR3 DNA only, 45 bases that are in frame from base 1. TCRbeta CDR3 regions were amplified from genomic DNA using the immunoSEQ Assay, a bias-controlled multiplex PCR. The paper's processing steps were these. The number of nucleated cells in each sample was estimated from the amplification of reference gene primers within the assay. Sequence reads were collapsed and filtered to measure the absolute abundance of every unique TCRbeta CDR3 rearrangement. For each sample, productive Simpson clonality was calculated as the square root of Simpson's diversity index over productive rearrangements. TCRdb provides this immuneACCESS table in a form limited to in-frame rearrangements. Some clones are lacking; in checked studies, under half of them reflect an unresolved V gene, and why the rest are absent is not known. V, J and clone size derive from that table, while D and trimming were established from the DNA sequence. A total of roughly 250,000 clones appear in this sample, just under 85% of them only once. Around 2% of the sample belongs to the ten largest clones.

This receptor was identified in a woman of 80 years or more with acute or convalescent COVID-19. Sequenced material: peripheral blood. This sequence uses TRBV5-1 and TRBJ1-5; 8 bases in the middle match TRBD1. The CDR3 region reads CASSNQTGAGQPQHF. The nucleotide sequence is given as TGCGCCAGCAGCAACCAGACAGGGGCAGGACAGCCCCAGCATTTT. The full variable domain, with segments outside the CDR3 supplied by the reference TRBV5-1 and TRBJ1-5 proteins, appears as KAGVTQTPRYLIKTRGQQVTLSCSPISGHRSVSWYQQTPGQGLQFLFEYFSETQRNKGNFPGRFSGRQFSNSRSEMNVSTLELGDSALYLCASSNQTGAGQPQHFGDGTRLSIL.